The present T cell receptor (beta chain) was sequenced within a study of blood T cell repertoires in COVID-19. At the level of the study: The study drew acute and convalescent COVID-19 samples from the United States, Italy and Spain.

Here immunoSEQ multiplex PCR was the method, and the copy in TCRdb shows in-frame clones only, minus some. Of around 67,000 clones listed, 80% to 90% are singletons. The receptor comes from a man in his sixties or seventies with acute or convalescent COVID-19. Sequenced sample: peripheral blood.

The chain's CDR3 is CASSLDNSGNTIYF. The CDR3 DNA reads as TGTGCCAGCAGCCTCGACAACTCTGGAAACACCATATATTTT. The chain employs TRBV3-1 (or the pseudogene TRBV3-2) and TRBJ1-3; D unclear. Trimming stripped 4 bases from V and 0 bases from J, with 7 bases between. The germline V gene encodes CDR1 LGHDT and CDR2 YNNKEL (reference sequence). The CDR3 is 14 amino acids.